A single sample gave rise to the 10 T cell receptor beta chains below, sequenced in a study of blood T cell repertoires in COVID-19. The data were produced by immunoSEQ multiplex PCR, yet TCRdb's version contains in-frame clones alone and is incomplete. This table has about 130,000 clones, approximately 86% appearing once. The sequenced sample was peripheral blood. These receptors came from a woman aged 45-59 years who had recovered from COVID-19.

The V and J genes are TRBV30 and TRBJ1-1; tentative D call: TRBD1 (6 bases). The CDR3 spans 16 residues. V was shortened by 7 bases and J by 2 bases, with 23 bases between the two germline ends. Germline values: CDR1 GTSNPN, CDR2 SVGIG (reference sequence). CDR3 nucleotides: TGTGCCTATACGGGGTGGGGGCAGAGATTTAACACTGAAGCTTTCTTT. Its protein product is CAYTGWGQRFNTEAFF.

This chain joins TRBV11-2 and TRBJ1-6; 10 nucleotides agree with TRBD1. The CDR3 length is 15 residues. The V and J ends lost 3 bases and 8 bases, in that order; junction bases with no gene match: 4. CDR1 and CDR2 (germline): SGHAT, FQNNGV. CDR3 bases: TGTGCCAGCAGCTTTTGGACAGGGGGAGATTCACCCCTCCACTTT. Amino acid sequence: CASSFWTGGDSPLHF.

This clone came up a few times. The chain recombines TRBV6-5 with TRBJ2-3; 9 positions match TRBD1. CDR3 length: 14 residues. Germline CDR1 and CDR2: MNHEY and SVGAGI. Trimming took 7 bases from V and 2 from J; bases not matched to a gene: 4. In DNA, the CDR3 is TGTGCCAGCAAGGGGACAGGGCCCACAGATACGCAGTATTTT. This translates into CASKGTGPTDTQYF.

The DNA of the CDR3 is TGTGCCAGCAGCCTAGCGGGTTGGAACACTGAAGCTTTCTTT. It is translated as CASSLAGWNTEAFF. The chain employs TRBV13 and TRBJ1-1; D not resolved. Germline loops: CDR1 PRHDT, CDR2 FYEKMQ (reference sequence). The germline V and J ends were trimmed by 5 bases and 1 base, with 11 bases remaining between them. CDR3 size: 14 residues.

V usage is TRBV10-2 and J usage is TRBJ2-7; 9 positions match TRBD1. The V gene's germline CDR1 is WSHSY and CDR2 SAAADI. Trimming cost V 7 bases and J 7 bases; bases outside gene matches: 11. The CDR3 runs to 14 residues. The CDR3 nucleotides read TGCGCCAGCAAACAATCGGGACAGGGCCTGGAGCAGTACTTC. Protein product: CASKQSGQGLEQYF.

The chain employs TRBV7-8 and TRBJ2-2; 7 bases map to TRBD2. The V and J ends lost 3 bases and 6 bases, in that order; junction bases with no gene match: 13. Germline V gene lookup returns CDR1 SGHVS and CDR2 FQNEAQ. This CDR3 spans 17 amino acids. The CDR3 loop is CASSLRRERRWSGELFF. The CDR3 region has the DNA TGTGCCAGCAGCTTGAGGCGGGAGCGGAGGTGGTCCGGGGAGCTGTTTTTT.

This clone has more than one count but fewer than ten. V gene TRBV6-2 or TRBV6-3 combines with J gene TRBJ1-2; D gene uncertain. Germline CDR1 and CDR2: MNHEY and SVGEGT. This CDR3 has 15 residues. V lost 6 bases, J lost 3 bases, and 17 bases lay in between. The CDR3 DNA follows: TGTGCCAGCAGCCCCTCGCGAAACGGGTACTATGGCTACACCTTC. Its translation is CASSPSRNGYYGYTF.

J is TRBJ2-3 and V is TRBV11-3, with TRBD2 identical over 9 bases. After removal of 1 base from V and 4 bases from J, the junction contained 6 bases not matched to a gene. In germline, CDR1 is SGHNT, CDR2 YENEEA. The CDR3 covers 16 residues. CDR3 bases: TGTGCCAGCAGCTTAGGCGGCGGGGGGGCCTCAGATACGCAGTATTTT. It translates to CASSLGGGGASDTQYF. The variable domain in full, with the rest retrieved from reference TRBV11-3 and TRBJ2-3, is EAGVVQSPRYKIIEKKQPVAFWCNPISGHNTLYWYLQNLGQGPELLIRYENEEAVDDSQLPKDRFSAERLKGVDSTLKIQPAELGDSAVYLCASSLGGGGASDTQYFGPGTRLTVL.

The DNA for the CDR3 is TGTGCCAGTAATCACAGGGGGCGGTTGTGGAACACTGAAGCTTTCTTT. Translating it yields CASNHRGRLWNTEAFF. The chain links TRBV19 to TRBJ1-1; 9 nucleotides align to TRBD1. The CDR3 has 16 amino acids. V dropped 7 bases and J dropped 1; count of bases not matched to a gene: 10. CDR1 and CDR2 from the germline V gene are LNHDA and SQIVND (reference sequence).

This clone was seen only once. The chain combines TRBV9 with TRBJ2-2; no definite D call. The V end lost 4 bases, the J end lost 6 bases, and 16 bases lay between the germline ends. The V gene's germline CDR1 is SGDLS and CDR2 YYNGEE. The CDR3 has 15 residues. CDR3 in amino acids: CASSPTRWLSGELFF. In DNA, the CDR3 is TGTGCCAGCAGCCCCACCCGGTGGTTATCCGGGGAGCTGTTTTTT.